The 17 T cell receptor beta chains listed next were all sequenced from one sample in a study of technical replicates of blood from a handful of donors. Generated by immunoSEQ multiplex PCR, the TCRdb table keeps only in-frame clones and is missing some. Of approximately 85,000 clones listed, 92% are singletons. The sequenced material came from T cells isolated from PBMCs. The receptors derive from a human donor in good health.

Only one count was recorded for this clone. The V gene is TRBV9, the J gene TRBJ2-1; no clear D. Germline values: CDR1 SGDLS, CDR2 YYNGEE. The V end was cut by 4 bases, the J end by 7 bases, with 12 bases between. The CDR3 has 13 amino acids. The CDR3 DNA follows: TGTGCCAGCAGCAACGCGGCGTCAAATGAGCAGTTCTTC. Translating it yields CASSNAASNEQFF.

This rearrangement joins TRBV10-1 to TRBJ2-7; TRBD2 aligns across 8 bases. The CDR3 sequence is 14 residues long. V gave up 4 bases and J gave up 5 bases; unmatched junction bases: 7. The germline V gene has CDR1 WNHNN and CDR2 SYGVQD (reference sequence). The CDR3 DNA reads as TGCGCCAGCAGTGTAACTAGCGGAATTGACGAGCAGTACTTC. Amino acid sequence: CASSVTSGIDEQYF.

V is TRBV10-3 and J is TRBJ2-7; D is unclear. CDR1 and CDR2 (germline): ENHRY, SYGVKD. The CDR3 contains 14 residues. The V end lost 6 bases, the J end lost 6 bases, and 18 bases lay between the germline ends. CDR3 nucleotides: TGTGCCATCAGGAAAATTGCCCCTACGGGCGAGCAGTACTTC. Translation gives CAIRKIAPTGEQYF.

The chain uses TRBV19 and TRBJ1-2, with D possibly matching TRBD1 (5 bases). This CDR3 region has 15 residues. Per the germline V gene, CDR1 is LNHDA and CDR2 is SQIVND (reference sequence). The ends were cut back, 6 bases at V and 0 bases at J, with 14 bases in the middle. Written as DNA, the CDR3 is TGTGCCAGTAGCCCCCGGGGGAGAGCTAACTATGGCTACACCTTC. The encoded protein is CASSPRGRANYGYTF. Supplemented by reference TRBV19 and TRBJ1-2, the full variable domain reads DGGITQSPKYLFRKEGQNVTLSCEQNLNHDAMYWYRQDPGQGLRLIYYSQIVNDFQKGDIAEGYSVSREKKESFPLTVTSAQKNPTAFYLCASSPRGRANYGYTFGSGTRLTVV.

The J gene is TRBJ2-3, the V gene TRBV19, with 12 nucleotides matching TRBD2. The CDR3 runs to 18 residues. The ends lost 9 bases at V and 0 bases at J; junction bases unmatched: 13. Germline CDR1 is LNHDA and CDR2 is SQIVND (reference sequence). The CDR3 DNA reads as TGTGCCAGCCCTAGGCTAGGGACTAGCGGGCGTAGCACAGATACGCAGTATTTT. Amino acid sequence: CASPRLGTSGRSTDTQYF.

The V gene is TRBV6-4, the J gene TRBJ1-2; 11 bases map to TRBD1. Looked up from germline, CDR1 is MRHNA and CDR2 is SNTAGT. V shed 2 bases and J 8 bases; nucleotides not matched to a gene: 10. The CDR3 is made up of 16 amino acids. The CDR3 sequence: CASSDNYKDRGRGYTF. CDR3 nucleotide sequence: TGTGCCAGCAGTGACAACTACAAGGACAGGGGGCGAGGCTACACCTTC.

CDR3: CASSLQGTHTRDTQYF. The CDR3, as DNA: TGTGCCAGCAGCTTACAGGGGACGCACACACGGGATACGCAGTATTTT. The chain uses TRBV13 and TRBJ2-3; tentative D call: TRBD1 (6 bases). The CDR3 loop spans 16 amino acids. Looked up from germline, CDR1 is PRHDT and CDR2 is FYEKMQ (reference sequence). Trimming removed 2 bases from V and 6 bases from J, with 18 bases in between.

CDR3 in amino acids: CASSSFGQGGVKNIQYF. The DNA for the CDR3 is TGTGCCAGCAGTTCATTCGGACAGGGCGGGGTCAAAAACATTCAGTACTTC. The chain links TRBV7-9 to TRBJ2-4; 8 bases align to TRBD1. V lost 6 bases to trimming and J lost 3 bases; unmatched junction nucleotides: 13. Germline V gene lookup returns CDR1 SEHNR and CDR2 FQNEAQ (reference sequence). The CDR3 covers 17 residues.

The rearrangement uses TRBV7-9 and TRBJ2-2, with D maybe TRBD1 (6 bases). V lost 8 bases and J 3 bases, leaving 13 bases between the germline ends. CDR1 SEHNR and CDR2 FQNEAQ come from the germline V gene (reference sequence). The CDR3 sequence is 14 residues long. The CDR3 DNA sequence: TGTGCCAGCGCAGGGGACGTCGACACCGGGGAGCTGTTTTTT. Its protein is CASAGDVDTGELFF.

The V gene is TRBV7-9, the J gene TRBJ2-7; 7 nucleotides match TRBD2. Germline V gives CDR1 SEHNR, CDR2 FQNEAQ (reference sequence). J lost 2 bases, V lost 5 bases, and 6 bases had no gene match. CDR3 size: 14 residues. The CDR3: CASSPASGAYEQYF. The CDR3 DNA follows: TGTGCCAGCAGCCCCGCTAGCGGCGCCTACGAGCAGTACTTC. Variable domain in full (rest from reference TRBV7-9 and TRBJ2-7): DTGVSQNPRHKITKRGQNVTFRCDPISEHNRLYWYRQTLGQGPEFLTYFQNEAQLEKSRLLSDRFSAERPKGSFSTLEIQRTEQGDSAMYLCASSPASGAYEQYFGPGTRLTVT.

The rearrangement joins TRBV7-6 to TRBJ1-1; a possible D gene is TRBD1 (5 bases). Between the trimmed V and J ends, which lost 5 bases and 8 bases, there was a span of 12 bases. Looked up from germline, CDR1 is SGHVS and CDR2 is FNYEAQ. This CDR3 region has 12 residues. DNA of the CDR3: TGTGCCAGCAGCCCCCACGACAGAGAAGCTTTCTTT. Its translation: CASSPHDREAFF.

This clone appeared a single time. V usage is TRBV12-2 and J usage is TRBJ2-1; the table gives TRBD2 as D, unverified against the DNA. TRBV12-2 is a recognized pseudogene. The CDR3 is 14 residues long. Here the CDR3 DNA reads TGTGCAAGTCGCTTCTTATTCCTGAGGCTTGAGCAGTTCTTC. Translation gives CASRFLFLRLEQFF.

This clone has a single count. V is TRBV6-1 and J is TRBJ1-1; TRBD1 agrees at 7 bases. V was pared by 2 bases and J by 1 base, with 4 bases of the junction left unmatched. This CDR3 contains 15 residues. Germline CDR1 and CDR2: MNHNS and SASEGT. As DNA, the CDR3 is TGTGCCAGCAGTGAAAGACAGGGTGCGAACACTGAAGCTTTCTTT. Its protein is CASSERQGANTEAFF.

This clone appeared a single time. V usage is TRBV11-2 and J usage is TRBJ1-1; 9 bases map to TRBD1. Germline lookup yields CDR1 SGHAT and CDR2 FQNNGV. With V trimmed by 4 bases and J by 4 bases, 7 bases remained unmatched. This CDR3 region has 15 residues. The CDR3 bases are TGTGCCAGCAGCTCCCCTAGGACAGGGGCCACTGAAGCTTTCTTT. It specifies CASSSPRTGATEAFF.

V is TRBV6-6 and J is TRBJ2-6; D might be TRBD2 (5 bases). The CDR3 is 15 amino acids. Trimming pared 2 bases from V and 2 bases from J, leaving 7 bases between. The V gene's germline CDR1 is MNHNY and CDR2 SVGAGI (reference sequence). The CDR3 DNA follows: TGTGCCAGCAGTTACCACGGGGCTGGGGCCAACGTCCTGACTTTC. It is translated as CASSYHGAGANVLTF.

This CDR3 reads CASSGGQGSLSNQPQHF. The CDR3 nucleotides read TGTGCCAGCTCAGGCGGACAGGGGTCATTGAGCAATCAGCCCCAGCATTTT. The rearrangement joins TRBV18 to TRBJ1-5; 9 nucleotides line up with TRBD1. This CDR3 spans 17 amino acids. Germline V gene lookup returns CDR1 KGHSH and CDR2 LQKENI. The V and J ends lost 5 bases and 1 base, in that order; junction bases with no gene match: 9.

This chain uses TRBV7-9 with TRBJ2-1; 7 bases line up with TRBD2. Germline assignment: CDR1 SEHNR and CDR2 FQNEAQ (reference sequence). The CDR3 consists of 16 residues. V gave up 4 bases and J gave up 4 bases; unmatched junction bases: 10. The CDR3 nucleotides are TGTGCCAGCAGCTCCTCGGGACTAACACTATACAATGAGCAGTTCTTC. Translated, it gives CASSSSGLTLYNEQFF.